This section outlines one T cell receptor beta chain sequence together with its context. These data belong to a study of T cells after yellow fever vaccination. TCRdb recomputed calls from the 5' RACE reads with MiXCR, one row per CDR3 protein. The sample consists of around 500,000 distinct CDR3 sequences, about a fifth of them appearing once. From germline, CDR1 is PRHDT and CDR2 FYEKMQ (reference sequence). The CDR3 sequence is 16 residues long. Trimming took off 2 bases at V and 0 bases at J, with 12 bases between the two ends. This TCR was sampled from a man aged 18 to 35 who received the YFV17D yellow fever vaccine. This sequence joins TRBV13 and TRBJ2-3; a weak D match, TRBD1 (5 bases). Sequencing was performed on PBMCs, taken roughly 23 days after the first yellow fever vaccination. CDR3 nucleotides: TGTGCCAGCAGCTTACCCGACAGACCCAGCACAGATACGCAGTATTTT. Its protein is CASSLPDRPSTDTQYF. The full variable domain, its missing parts supplied by reference TRBV13 and TRBJ2-3, is AAGVIQSPRHLIKEKRETATLKCYPIPRHDTVYWYQQGPGQDPQFLISFYEKMQSDKGSIPDRFSAQQFSDYHSELNMSSLELGDSALYFCASSLPDRPSTDTQYFGPGTRLTVL.